The 30 T cell receptor beta chains below were found in one sample sequenced in a study of cytomegalovirus exposure and HLA in healthy donors. Sequenced by immunoSEQ multiplex PCR; TCRdb stores in-frame clones only, minus some. The sample holds fewer than 150,000 clones; about 87% are singletons and the top ten take around 10%. Source material: PBMCs. The origin of the receptors is a man younger than 35 in good health and CMV-seropositive.

CDR3 sequence: CATSRVFMNTEAFF. The CDR3 bases are TGTGCCACCAGCAGAGTCTTTATGAACACTGAAGCTTTCTTT. V and J are TRBV15 and TRBJ1-1; no definite D call. CDR3 size: 14 residues. V shed 1 base and J shed 0 bases, with 6 bases lying between them. Germline CDR1 and CDR2: LNHNV and YYDKDF (reference sequence). Full variable domain (missing parts from reference TRBV15 and TRBJ1-1): DAMVIQNPRYQVTQFGKPVTLSCSQTLNHNVMYWYQQKSSQAPKLLFHYYDKDFNNEADTPDNFQSRRPNTSFCFLDIRSPGLGDTAMYLCATSRVFMNTEAFFGQGTRLTVV.

This clone is a singleton in its sample. The chain employs TRBV19 and TRBJ2-7; D might be TRBD2 (6 bases). The CDR3 spans 14 residues. Germline loops: CDR1 LNHDA, CDR2 SQIVND (reference sequence). The ends were cut back, 3 bases at V and 2 bases at J, with 11 bases in the middle. CDR3 DNA sequence: TGTGCCAGTAGTATTTGGGGGACTCCCTACGAGCAGTACTTC. It translates to CASSIWGTPYEQYF.

The chain has TRBV6-5 and TRBJ2-7; 10 nucleotides align to TRBD2. Looked up from germline, CDR1 is MNHEY and CDR2 is SVGAGI. V was pared by 6 bases and J by 7 bases, with 9 bases of the junction left unmatched. The CDR3 covers 14 residues. The CDR3 sequence is CASRGSSGGGEQYF. CDR3 in DNA: TGTGCCAGCAGGGGATCTAGCGGGGGCGGGGAGCAGTACTTC.

The V gene is TRBV7-8, the J gene TRBJ1-5; perhaps TRBD1 as D (6 bases). The CDR3 is made up of 18 amino acids. Germline V gene lookup returns CDR1 SGHVS and CDR2 FQNEAQ. Trimming removed 0 bases from V and 0 bases from J, with 15 bases in between. CDR3 amino acids: CASSLARAGDYSNQPQHF. The CDR3 DNA reads TGTGCCAGCAGCTTAGCGAGGGCAGGGGATTATAGCAATCAGCCCCAGCATTTT.

Concerning this clone itself: A read error may account for a junction end that differs from germline. J is TRBJ2-5 and V is TRBV7-7; 8 bases match TRBD1. Germline CDR1 reads SSHAT; CDR2 reads FNYEAQ (reference sequence). The CDR3 covers 14 residues. CDR3 protein: CASSEGQVQETQYF. CDR3 sequence (DNA): TGTGCTAGCAGCGAGGGACAGGTACAAGAGACCCAGTACTTC.

This clone was detected a few times. This chain joins TRBV19 and TRBJ1-4; 10 bases align to TRBD1. In germline, CDR1 is LNHDA, CDR2 SQIVND (reference sequence). The CDR3 covers 16 residues. V dropped 3 bases and J dropped 0; count of bases not matched to a gene: 1. The DNA for the CDR3 is TGTGCCAGTAGTATCGGGACAGGGGCAACTAATGAAAAACTGTTTTTT. Translated: CASSIGTGATNEKLFF.

This clone was picked up a small number of times. This chain uses TRBV10-2 with TRBJ1-2; 10 bases fit TRBD1. The germline V gene has CDR1 WSHSY and CDR2 SAAADI. Trimming took 0 bases from V and 3 from J; bases not matched to a gene: 7. The CDR3 totals 17 residues. The CDR3, as DNA: TGCGCCAGCAGTGAGTCTGAGCTAGGGACAGGGGACTATGGCTACACCTTC. Protein sequence: CASSESELGTGDYGYTF.

This rearrangement joins TRBV6-1 to TRBJ1-5; D is unclear. CDR3 length: 15 residues. Germline V lookup: CDR1 MNHNS, CDR2 SASEGT. V was trimmed by 2 bases and J by 5 bases, leaving 13 bases between them. The CDR3 sequence is CASSEMTGSYQPQHF. In nucleotides, the CDR3 is TGTGCCAGCAGTGAAATGACGGGGTCCTATCAGCCCCAGCATTTT.

This rearrangement joins TRBV7-8 to TRBJ2-1; the D is unclear. The V gene's germline CDR1 is SGHVS and CDR2 FQNEAQ. V lost 5 bases to trimming and J lost 7 bases, with 15 bases between them. The CDR3 covers 14 residues. The CDR3 protein is CASSHSEVRNEQFF. The CDR3 coding sequence is TGTGCCAGCAGCCACTCCGAGGTAAGAAATGAGCAGTTCTTC.

This clone is a singleton in its sample. The chain links TRBV19 to TRBJ2-3; D uncertain. CDR3 length: 12 amino acids. Deletions cut 3 bases from V and 4 bases from J, with 5 bases between. Germline V gene data show CDR1 as LNHDA and CDR2 as SQIVND (reference sequence). CDR3 DNA: TGTGCCAGTAGTATGAGGTCAGATACGCAGTATTTT. Its protein product is CASSMRSDTQYF.

In its sample, this clone was seen a few times. The chain combines TRBV29-1 with TRBJ1-5; a weak D match, TRBD1 (5 bases). CDR3 length: 14 residues. Trimming pared 6 bases from V and 0 bases from J, leaving 12 bases between. Germline CDR1 SQVTM, CDR2 ANQGSEA. The CDR3 is CSVKGTTSNQPQHF. As DNA, the CDR3 is TGCAGCGTGAAGGGGACTACTAGCAATCAGCCCCAGCATTTT.

This clone has only one observation. The chain links TRBV15 to TRBJ2-7; a weak D match, TRBD2 (5 bases). This CDR3 is 12 amino acids long. CDR1 and CDR2 from the germline V gene are LNHNV and YYDKDF (reference sequence). V was trimmed by 4 bases and J by 7 bases, leaving 11 bases between them. The CDR3 coding sequence is TGTGCCACCAGCACGGGAACCGCGGAGCAGTACTTC. This gives the protein CATSTGTAEQYF.

This sequence joins TRBV5-1 and TRBJ2-2; D might be TRBD1 (5 bases). The CDR3 totals 16 residues. The germline V gene encodes CDR1 SGHRS and CDR2 YFSETQ. The germline V and J ends were trimmed by 1 base and 1 base, with 11 bases remaining between them. The CDR3 nucleotides read TGCGCCAGCAGCTTGACCCGAGACAGGAACACCGGGGAGCTGTTTTTT. Its protein is CASSLTRDRNTGELFF. Drawing the rest from reference TRBV5-1 and TRBJ2-2, the complete variable domain is KAGVTQTPRYLIKTRGQQVTLSCSPISGHRSVSWYQQTPGQGLQFLFEYFSETQRNKGNFPGRFSGRQFSNSRSEMNVSTLELGDSALYLCASSLTRDRNTGELFFGEGSRLTVL.

CDR3 in DNA: TGTGCCAGCAGTGACTCTTCCCGAGGGTCTGAAGCTTTCTTT. Amino acids: CASSDSSRGSEAFF. The chain combines TRBV6-4 with TRBJ1-1; D not resolved. The CDR3 extends over 14 amino acids. With 0 bases removed from V and 6 bases from J, the gap between germline ends came to 11 bases. The germline V gene has CDR1 MRHNA and CDR2 SNTAGT.

The genes are TRBV25-1 and TRBJ1-5; no definite D call. Germline lookup yields CDR1 MGHDK and CDR2 SYGVNS. Trimming took 3 bases from V and 0 from J, leaving 6 bases between them. CDR3 size: 14 residues. DNA for the CDR3: TGTGCCAGCAGTGATCCCGTTAGCAATCAGCCCCAGCATTTT. This gives the protein CASSDPVSNQPQHF.

The chain has TRBV7-2 and TRBJ2-7; tentative D call: TRBD1 (5 bases). In germline, CDR1 is SGHTA, CDR2 FQGNSA. The CDR3 length is 13 residues. V was trimmed by 1 base and J by 3 bases, leaving 7 bases between them. The CDR3 spells CASSLDRNYEQYF. As DNA, the CDR3 is TGTGCCAGCAGCTTAGACAGGAACTACGAGCAGTACTTC.

The CDR3 spells CASSLNVAVAKNIQYF. In DNA, the CDR3 is TGTGCCAGCAGCTTGAACGTTGCGGTGGCCAAAAACATTCAGTACTTC. J is TRBJ2-4 and V is TRBV5-5; D remains ambiguous. From germline, CDR1 is SGHKS and CDR2 YYEKEE (reference sequence). V lost 1 base and J lost 1, with 12 bases in between. There are 16 residues in the CDR3.

The chain combines TRBV5-5 with TRBJ1-6, with TRBD1 matching 9 bases. The CDR3 loop spans 19 amino acids. The germline V gene encodes CDR1 SGHKS and CDR2 YYEKEE (reference sequence). Germline trimming cut 0 bases from V and 8 bases from J; bases unmatched to any gene: 15. The CDR3 sequence is CASSLVWLWGTGQHSPLHF. The CDR3 DNA is TGTGCCAGCAGCTTGGTTTGGCTCTGGGGGACAGGGCAACATTCACCCCTCCACTTT.

The chain has TRBV14 and TRBJ2-5, with TRBD1 as a possible D gene (5 bases). CDR3 length equals 13 residues. Germline lookup yields CDR1 SGHDN and CDR2 FVKESK. Trimming stripped 6 bases from V and 1 base from J, with 9 bases between. The CDR3 spells CASRPDSQETQYF. The CDR3 region has the DNA TGTGCCAGCAGACCTGACAGCCAAGAGACCCAGTACTTC.

The rearrangement links TRBV29-1 to TRBJ1-4; 7 bases are a match to TRBD1. The CDR3 consists of 11 residues. Germline CDR1 SQVTM, CDR2 ANQGSEA. CDR3 DNA sequence: TGCAGTTACAGGGGTCGCGAAAAACTGTTTTTT. It is translated as CSYRGREKLFF.

DNA for the CDR3: TGTGCCAGCGGGCAGGGCTCCTACGAGCAGTACTTC. Translating it yields CASGQGSYEQYF. V and J are TRBV28 and TRBJ2-7, with D perhaps TRBD1 (5 bases). This CDR3 has 12 residues. Trimming cost V 8 bases and J 0 bases, with 8 bases left between them. Per germline, CDR1 MDHEN and CDR2 SYDVKM.

This clone was seen a few times. V gene TRBV27 combines with J gene TRBJ2-7, with 10 bases fitting TRBD1. The CDR3 runs to 14 residues. CDR1 and CDR2 from the germline V gene are MNHEY and SMNVEV (reference sequence). V was clipped by 5 bases and J by 6 bases; unmatched bases: 7. Written as DNA, the CDR3 is TGTGCCAGCAGTAGCCAGACAGGGGGCGGCGAGCAGTACTTC. Translated, it gives CASSSQTGGGEQYF.

The V call is TRBV29-1, the J call TRBJ2-5, with D tentatively TRBD1 (5 bases). V was trimmed by 3 bases and J by 2 bases, leaving 13 bases between them. The germline CDR1 and CDR2 sequences are SQVTM and ANQGSEA. The CDR3 extends over 14 amino acids. The CDR3 reads CSVEIRGLQETQYF. CDR3 sequence (DNA): TGCAGCGTTGAGATTAGGGGCTTACAAGAGACCCAGTACTTC.

The chain recombines TRBV18 with TRBJ1-5; no definite D call. Between the trimmed V and J ends, which lost 3 bases and 4 bases, there was a span of 13 bases. Per the germline V gene, CDR1 is KGHSH and CDR2 is LQKENI. This CDR3 is built from 15 residues. The chain's CDR3 is CASSPRGLRNQPQHF. CDR3 coding DNA: TGTGCCAGCTCACCCCGTGGACTGAGGAATCAGCCCCAGCATTTT.

The chain employs TRBV5-4 and TRBJ2-2, with D perhaps matching TRBD2 (7 bases). V lost 4 bases to trimming and J lost 0 bases, with 13 bases between them. Germline V gives CDR1 SGHNT, CDR2 YYREEE (reference sequence). The CDR3 sequence is 16 residues long. The CDR3 DNA is TGTGCCAGCAGCCCGTGGGGGGGCGCGAACACCGGGGAGCTGTTTTTT. It yields the protein CASSPWGGANTGELFF. The full variable domain, with the rest looked up from reference TRBV5-4 and TRBJ2-2, is ETGVTQSPTHLIKTRGQQVTLRCSSQSGHNTVSWYQQALGQGPQFIFQYYREEENGRGNFPPRFSGLQFPNYSSELNVNALELDDSALYLCASSPWGGANTGELFFGEGSRLTVL.

V gene TRBV5-8 combines with J gene TRBJ1-3; 8 nucleotides match TRBD1. This CDR3 has 11 amino acids. The V and J ends lost 4 bases and 13 bases, in that order; junction bases with no gene match: 4. Germline V CDR1 and CDR2: SGHTS, YDEGEE. The CDR3 nucleotides read TGTGCCAGCAGCGAAAGGACAGGGATATATTTT. Protein sequence: CASSERTGIYF.

The chain joins TRBV4-1 to TRBJ1-1, with D possibly TRBD1 on 5 matching bases. V shed 3 bases and J shed 6 bases, with 20 bases lying between them. This CDR3 is 16 amino acids long. CDR1 MGHRA and CDR2 YSYEKL come from the germline V gene. DNA of the CDR3: TGCGCCAGCAGCCAGCTGTGGACACGCCGTCCGCCTGAAGCTTTCTTT. It is translated as CASSQLWTRRPPEAFF.

CDR3 amino acids: CASSRTSGSYEQYF. For the CDR3, the DNA is TGTGCCAGCAGTAGGACTAGCGGGAGCTACGAGCAGTACTTC. V gene TRBV6-5 combines with J gene TRBJ2-7; 13 bases fit TRBD2. Germline values: CDR1 MNHEY, CDR2 SVGAGI. Trimming removed 5 bases from V and 3 bases from J; junction bases left unmatched: 1. The length of the CDR3 is 14 residues.

This clone appeared once. The gene calls are TRBV7-6 and TRBJ1-1; D is unresolved. CDR1 and CDR2 (germline): SGHVS, FNYEAQ. The CDR3 has 14 amino acids. V dropped 0 bases and J dropped 2 bases, with 7 bases sitting between them. CDR3 nucleotide sequence: TGTGCCAGCAGCTTAGCGGGAGCTAACACTGAAGCTTTCTTT. Its protein is CASSLAGANTEAFF.

J is TRBJ1-4 and V is TRBV7-6; 8 positions agree with TRBD1. The CDR3 runs 15 residues. Germline V gene lookup returns CDR1 SGHVS and CDR2 FNYEAQ. The trim removed 5 bases at V and 6 bases at J, leaving 8 bases unmatched. The CDR3 region is CASSHSRGQYEKLFF. The CDR3 DNA reads TGTGCCAGCAGCCACTCCAGGGGGCAATATGAAAAACTGTTTTTT.